The source of this T cell receptor (beta chain) is a study of blood T cell repertoires in COVID-19. Study summary: Some COVID-19 samples were acute and others convalescent; all came from the United States, Italy and Spain. Nucleic acid was either cDNA or gDNA, and it came from T cells, B-cell-depleted T cells, or PBMCs.

Measured with immunoSEQ multiplex PCR; TCRdb has only the in-frame clones, and not every one. In the table there are 100,000 to 150,000 clones, approximately 86% of which are singletons. The study drew participants aged roughly 18 to 95 years from 20 to 30 US areas. The study counted Cohort 3 donors as recovered given two negative PCRs, clearance, or symptom resolution. The germline gives CDR1 SNHLY, CDR2 FYNNEI. With V trimmed by 6 bases and J by 4 bases, 4 bases remained unmatched. This CDR3 is 14 amino acids long. The receptor was isolated from a woman in her 50s who had recovered from COVID-19. The chain uses TRBV2 and TRBJ1-1, with 11 nucleotides matching TRBD1. Sequencing was done on a sample of PBMCs or T cells enriched from blood (not recorded which). The CDR3 loop reads CASRPGQGGTEAFF. The CDR3 coding sequence is TGTGCCAGCAGACCGGGACAGGGGGGCACTGAAGCTTTCTTT. The whole variable domain, filled in from reference TRBV2 and TRBJ1-1, reads EPEVTQTPSHQVTQMGQEVILRCVPISNHLYFYWYRQILGQKVEFLVSFYNNEISEKSEIFDDQFSVERPDGSNFTLKIRSTKLEDSAMYFCASRPGQGGTEAFFGQGTRLTVV.